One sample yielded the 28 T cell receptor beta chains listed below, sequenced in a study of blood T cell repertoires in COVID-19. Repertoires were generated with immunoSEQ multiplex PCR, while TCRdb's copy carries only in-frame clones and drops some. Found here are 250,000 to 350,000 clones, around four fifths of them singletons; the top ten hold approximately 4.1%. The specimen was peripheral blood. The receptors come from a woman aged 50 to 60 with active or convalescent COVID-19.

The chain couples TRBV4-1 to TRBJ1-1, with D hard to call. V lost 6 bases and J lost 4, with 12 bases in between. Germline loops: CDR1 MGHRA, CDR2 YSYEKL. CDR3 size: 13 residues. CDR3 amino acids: CASRLTGGTEAFF. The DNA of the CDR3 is TGCGCCAGCAGACTGACGGGAGGCACTGAAGCTTTCTTT.

This chain's CDR3 is CASSSLPNTGELFF. CDR3 sequence (DNA): TGTGCCAGTAGTAGTCTCCCGAACACCGGGGAGCTGTTTTTT. The V gene is TRBV19, the J gene TRBJ2-2; D gene uncertain. V shed 4 bases and J shed 0 bases, with 6 bases lying between them. Germline V gene data show CDR1 as LNHDA and CDR2 as SQIVND (reference sequence). The CDR3 length is 14 residues.

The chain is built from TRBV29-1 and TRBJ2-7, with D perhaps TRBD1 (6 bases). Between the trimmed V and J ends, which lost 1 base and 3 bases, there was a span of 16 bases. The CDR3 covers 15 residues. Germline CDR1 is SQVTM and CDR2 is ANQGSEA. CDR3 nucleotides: TGCAGCGTTGAAGGGGAATACCGGGACAACTACGAGCAGTACTTC. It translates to CSVEGEYRDNYEQYF.

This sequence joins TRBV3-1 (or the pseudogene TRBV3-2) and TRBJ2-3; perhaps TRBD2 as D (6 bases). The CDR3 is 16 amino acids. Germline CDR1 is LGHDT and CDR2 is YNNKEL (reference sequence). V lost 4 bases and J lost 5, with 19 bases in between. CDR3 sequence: CASSLRTPGARDTQYF. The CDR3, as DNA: TGTGCCAGCAGCCTCCGAACCCCGGGAGCGAGAGATACGCAGTATTTT.

CDR3: CASSLGIGTSVYEQYF. The CDR3 region has the DNA TGTGCCAGCAGCTTGGGGATTGGGACTAGCGTCTACGAGCAGTACTTC. The chain has TRBV5-5 and TRBJ2-7; 10 positions agree with TRBD2. CDR3 length: 16 residues. CDR1 SGHKS and CDR2 YYEKEE come from the germline V gene (reference sequence). V shed 0 bases and J 3 bases; nucleotides not matched to a gene: 6.

CDR3 loop: CASSYGQVGATEAFF. In nucleotides, the CDR3 is TGCGCCAGCAGCTACGGACAGGTAGGCGCCACTGAAGCTTTCTTT. The gene calls are TRBV5-1 and TRBJ1-1, with 7 bases identical to TRBD1. The junction had 9 bases not matched to a gene; V was cut back by 3 bases and J by 4 bases. This CDR3 has 15 amino acids. Germline V gene data show CDR1 as SGHRS and CDR2 as YFSETQ.

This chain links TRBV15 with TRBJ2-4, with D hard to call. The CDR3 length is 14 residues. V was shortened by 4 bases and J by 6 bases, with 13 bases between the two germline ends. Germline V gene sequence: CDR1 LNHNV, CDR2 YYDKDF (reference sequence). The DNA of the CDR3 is TGTGCCACCAGCAACTCGAATTATGGAAACATTCAGTACTTC. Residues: CATSNSNYGNIQYF. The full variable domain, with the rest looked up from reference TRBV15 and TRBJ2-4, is DAMVIQNPRYQVTQFGKPVTLSCSQTLNHNVMYWYQQKSSQAPKLLFHYYDKDFNNEADTPDNFQSRRPNTSFCFLDIRSPGLGDTAMYLCATSNSNYGNIQYFGAGTRLSVL.

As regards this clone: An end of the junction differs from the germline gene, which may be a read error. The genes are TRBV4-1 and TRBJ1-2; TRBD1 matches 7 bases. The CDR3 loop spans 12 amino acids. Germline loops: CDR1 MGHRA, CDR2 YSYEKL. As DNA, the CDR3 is TGCGCCAGCAGCCAAAATACAGGGGCTTACTACTTC. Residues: CASSQNTGAYYF.

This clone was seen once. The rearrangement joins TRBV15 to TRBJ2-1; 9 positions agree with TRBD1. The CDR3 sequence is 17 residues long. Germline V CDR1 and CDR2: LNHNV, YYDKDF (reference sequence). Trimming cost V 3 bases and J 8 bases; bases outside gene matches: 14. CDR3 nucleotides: TGTGCCACCAGCAGGTGGACTCCGGGACAGGGAATACATGAGCAGTTCTTC. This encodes CATSRWTPGQGIHEQFF.

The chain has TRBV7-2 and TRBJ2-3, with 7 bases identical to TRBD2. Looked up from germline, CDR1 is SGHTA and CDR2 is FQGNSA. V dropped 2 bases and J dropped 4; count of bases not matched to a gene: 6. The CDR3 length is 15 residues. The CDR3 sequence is CASSLPGGRADTQYF. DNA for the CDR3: TGTGCCAGCAGCTTACCGGGAGGACGGGCAGATACGCAGTATTTT.

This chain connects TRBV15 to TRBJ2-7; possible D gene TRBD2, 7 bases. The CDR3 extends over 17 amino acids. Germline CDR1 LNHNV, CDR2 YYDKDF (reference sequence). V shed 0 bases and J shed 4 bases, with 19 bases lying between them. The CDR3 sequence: CATSRDRGAGVVYEQYF. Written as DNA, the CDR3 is TGTGCCACCAGCAGAGATAGGGGGGCGGGAGTCGTTTACGAGCAGTACTTC.

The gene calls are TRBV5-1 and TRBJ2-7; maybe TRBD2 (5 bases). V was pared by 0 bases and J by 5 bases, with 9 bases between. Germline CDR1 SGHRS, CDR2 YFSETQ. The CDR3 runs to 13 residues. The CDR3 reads CASSLESGNEQYF. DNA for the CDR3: TGCGCCAGCAGCTTGGAAAGCGGCAACGAGCAGTACTTC.

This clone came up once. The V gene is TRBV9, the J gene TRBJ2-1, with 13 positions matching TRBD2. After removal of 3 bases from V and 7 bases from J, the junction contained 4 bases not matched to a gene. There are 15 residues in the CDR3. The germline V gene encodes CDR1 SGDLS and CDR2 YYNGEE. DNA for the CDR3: TGTGCCAGCAGCGAACTAGCGGGAGGGCCTAATGAGCAGTTCTTC. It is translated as CASSELAGGPNEQFF. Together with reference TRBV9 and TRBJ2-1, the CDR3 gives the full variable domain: DSGVTQTPKHLITATGQRVTLRCSPRSGDLSVYWYQQSLDQGLQFLIQYYNGEERAKGNILERFSAQQFPDLHSELNLSSLELGDSALYFCASSELAGGPNEQFFGPGTRLTVL.

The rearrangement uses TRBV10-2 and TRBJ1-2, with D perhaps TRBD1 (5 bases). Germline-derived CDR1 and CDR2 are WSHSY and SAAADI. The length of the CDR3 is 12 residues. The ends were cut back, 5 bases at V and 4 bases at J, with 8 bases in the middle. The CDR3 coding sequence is TGCGCCAGCAGTTTGGGGGGCTATGGCTACACCTTC. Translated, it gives CASSLGGYGYTF.

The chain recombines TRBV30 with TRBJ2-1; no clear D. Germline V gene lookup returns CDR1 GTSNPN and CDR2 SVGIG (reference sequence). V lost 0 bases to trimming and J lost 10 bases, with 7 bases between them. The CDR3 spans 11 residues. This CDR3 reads CAWSVEAEQFF. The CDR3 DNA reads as TGTGCCTGGAGTGTAGAAGCGGAGCAGTTCTTC.

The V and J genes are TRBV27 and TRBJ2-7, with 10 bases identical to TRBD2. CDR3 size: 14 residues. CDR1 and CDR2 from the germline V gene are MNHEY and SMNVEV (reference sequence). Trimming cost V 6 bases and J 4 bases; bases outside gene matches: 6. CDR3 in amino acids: CASRPAGGRYEQYF. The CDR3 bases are TGTGCCAGCAGACCAGCGGGAGGGAGGTACGAGCAGTACTTC.

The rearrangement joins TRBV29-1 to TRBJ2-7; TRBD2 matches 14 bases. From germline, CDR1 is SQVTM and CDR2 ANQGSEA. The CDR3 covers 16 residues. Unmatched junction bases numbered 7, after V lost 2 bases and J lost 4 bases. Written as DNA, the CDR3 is TGCAGCGTTGAAAAGGGGACTAGCGGGAGTGGTTACGAGCAGTACTTC. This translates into CSVEKGTSGSGYEQYF.

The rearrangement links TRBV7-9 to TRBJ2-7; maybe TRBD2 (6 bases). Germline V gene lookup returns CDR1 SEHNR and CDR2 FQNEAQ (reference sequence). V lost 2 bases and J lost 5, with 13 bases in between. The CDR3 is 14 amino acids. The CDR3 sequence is CASSLSRGGDEQYF. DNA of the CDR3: TGTGCCAGCAGCTTATCGAGAGGCGGGGACGAGCAGTACTTC.

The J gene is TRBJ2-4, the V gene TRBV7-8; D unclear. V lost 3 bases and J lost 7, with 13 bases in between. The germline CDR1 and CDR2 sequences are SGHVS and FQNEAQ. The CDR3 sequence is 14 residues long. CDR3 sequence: CASSLARTTNIQYF. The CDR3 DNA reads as TGTGCCAGCAGCTTGGCCAGAACTACGAACATTCAGTACTTC.

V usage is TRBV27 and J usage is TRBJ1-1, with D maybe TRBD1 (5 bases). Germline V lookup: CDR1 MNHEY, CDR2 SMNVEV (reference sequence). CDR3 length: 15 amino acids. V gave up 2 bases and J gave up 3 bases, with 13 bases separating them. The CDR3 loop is CASSLSRDRYTEAFF. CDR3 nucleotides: TGTGCCAGCAGTTTAAGCAGGGATAGGTACACTGAAGCTTTCTTT.

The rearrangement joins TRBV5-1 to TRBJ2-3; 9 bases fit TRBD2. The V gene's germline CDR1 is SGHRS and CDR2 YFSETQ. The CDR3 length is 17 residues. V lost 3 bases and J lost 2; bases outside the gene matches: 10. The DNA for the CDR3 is TGCGCCAGCAGCTCCCCACAACTAGCGGGCTACACAGATACGCAGTATTTT. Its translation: CASSSPQLAGYTDTQYF.

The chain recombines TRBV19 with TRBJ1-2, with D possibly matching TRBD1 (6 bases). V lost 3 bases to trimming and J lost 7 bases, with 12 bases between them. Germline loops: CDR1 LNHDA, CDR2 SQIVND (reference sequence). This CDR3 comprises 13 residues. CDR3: CASSIHPQGGYTF. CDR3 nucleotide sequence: TGTGCCAGTAGTATTCATCCACAGGGTGGCTACACCTTC. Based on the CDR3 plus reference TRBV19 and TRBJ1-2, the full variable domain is DGGITQSPKYLFRKEGQNVTLSCEQNLNHDAMYWYRQDPGQGLRLIYYSQIVNDFQKGDIAEGYSVSREKKESFPLTVTSAQKNPTAFYLCASSIHPQGGYTFGSGTRLTVV.

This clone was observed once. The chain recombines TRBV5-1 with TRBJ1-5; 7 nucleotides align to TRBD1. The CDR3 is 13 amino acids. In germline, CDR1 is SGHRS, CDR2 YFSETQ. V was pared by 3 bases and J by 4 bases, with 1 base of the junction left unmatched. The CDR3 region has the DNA TGCGCCAGCAGCTGGGACAGAAATCAGCCCCAGCATTTT. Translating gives CASSWDRNQPQHF.

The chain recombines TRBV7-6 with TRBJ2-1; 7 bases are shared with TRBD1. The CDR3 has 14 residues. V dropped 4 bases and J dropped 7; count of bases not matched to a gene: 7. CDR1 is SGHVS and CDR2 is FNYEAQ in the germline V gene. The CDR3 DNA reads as TGTGCCAGCAGCTCAGGGGGAATCTTGAATGAGCAGTTCTTC. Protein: CASSSGGILNEQFF.

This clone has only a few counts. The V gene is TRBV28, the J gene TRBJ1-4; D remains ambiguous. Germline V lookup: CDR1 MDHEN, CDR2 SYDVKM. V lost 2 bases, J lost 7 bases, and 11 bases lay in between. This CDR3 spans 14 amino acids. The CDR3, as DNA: TGTGCCAGCAGTTTACCCAGCGCCGGTGAAAAACTGTTTTTT. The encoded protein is CASSLPSAGEKLFF.

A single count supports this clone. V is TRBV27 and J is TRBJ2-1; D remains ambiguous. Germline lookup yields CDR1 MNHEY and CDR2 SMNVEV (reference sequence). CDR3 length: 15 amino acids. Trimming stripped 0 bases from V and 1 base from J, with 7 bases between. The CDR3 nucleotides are TGTGCCAGCAGTTTATCTGGTCAGTCCTACAATGAGCAGTTCTTC. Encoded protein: CASSLSGQSYNEQFF.

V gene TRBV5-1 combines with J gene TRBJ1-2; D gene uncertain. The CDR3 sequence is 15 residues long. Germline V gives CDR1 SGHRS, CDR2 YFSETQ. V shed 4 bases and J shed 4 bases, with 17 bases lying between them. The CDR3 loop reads CASSRVTAEGYGYTF. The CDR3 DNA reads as TGCGCCAGCAGCCGGGTTACTGCCGAGGGCTATGGCTACACCTTC. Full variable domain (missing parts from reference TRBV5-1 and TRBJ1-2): KAGVTQTPRYLIKTRGQQVTLSCSPISGHRSVSWYQQTPGQGLQFLFEYFSETQRNKGNFPGRFSGRQFSNSRSEMNVSTLELGDSALYLCASSRVTAEGYGYTFGSGTRLTVV.

The chain's CDR3 is CARTGGPTSTDTQYF. CDR3 bases: TGTGCCAGAACCGGGGGTCCAACTAGCACAGATACGCAGTATTTT. V usage is TRBV2 and J usage is TRBJ2-3; maybe TRBD2 (6 bases). Germline CDR1 reads SNHLY; CDR2 reads FYNNEI. The V end was cut by 9 bases, the J end by 0 bases, with 16 bases between. This CDR3 is 15 amino acids long.